A selection of T cell receptor beta chains follows, all from one sample in a study of blood T cell repertoires in COVID-19. TCRdb keeps only in-frame clones here, not all; method: immunoSEQ multiplex PCR. The sample consists of approximately 150,000 clones, approximately 90% of them appearing once. Sequencing was performed on peripheral blood. Source of these receptors: a woman in her forties or fifties with acute or convalescent COVID-19. CDR3s include the opening cysteine and the closing phenylalanine or tryptophan. D genes are given only for firm matches. Not all rows give a size; the values are once, few, many and, for expanded clones, a class.

size,J,V,D,DNA,CDR3
.,TRBJ1-2,TRBV29-1,TRBD1,TGCAGCGTACTCGTGACAGGGCAGGGCGGCTACACCTTC,CSVLVTGQGGYTF
.,TRBJ2-1,TRBV21-1,.,TGTGCCAGCAGCTCCCTAGTCAGATCCCTCAATGAGCAGTTCTTC,CASSSLVRSLNEQFF
.,TRBJ2-6,TRBV13,.,TGTGCCAGCACTAGATCTGGGGCCAACGTCCTGACTTTC,CASTRSGANVLTF
.,TRBJ1-1,TRBV10-2,.,TGCGCCAGCAGTGTCCCGGCAGGCACTGAAGCTTTCTTT,CASSVPAGTEAFF
few,TRBJ2-1,TRBV2,.,TGTGCCAGCAGTGAATTGGACCCGAGGGATGAGCAGTTCTTC,CASSELDPRDEQFF
.,TRBJ2-1,TRBV24-1,TRBD2,TGTGCCACCAGTGAAGGACTAGCGGCCTACAATGAGCAGTTCTTC,CATSEGLAAYNEQFF
.,TRBJ1-6,TRBV11-2,TRBD1,TGTGCCACGGTGGACAGGGCAAATCCTAATTCACCCCTCCACTTT,CATVDRANPNSPLHF
.,TRBJ1-5,TRBV19,.,TGTGCCAGTAGTACAGGGGCCGGCAATCAGCCCCAGCATTTT,CASSTGAGNQPQHF
.,TRBJ2-1,TRBV7-8,.,TGTGCCAGCAGCTCACCGCCGACGGGTCACAATGAGCAGTTCTTC,CASSSPPTGHNEQFF
few,TRBJ2-3,TRBV5-1,.,TGCGCCAGCAGCTCACAGTTCACAGATACGCAGTATTTT,CASSSQFTDTQYF
.,TRBJ1-2,TRBV29-1,.,TGCAGCTCCTGGGACACTAACTATGGCTACACCTTC,CSSWDTNYGYTF
.,TRBJ2-6,TRBV5-1,.,TGCGCCAGCAGCAGGGACTTAAGCTCTGGGGCCAACGTCCTGACTTTC,CASSRDLSSGANVLTF
.,TRBJ2-7,TRBV18,TRBD1,TGTGCCAGCTCACCGTCCCACTCGGGGACAGGGGATGAGCAGTACTTC,CASSPSHSGTGDEQYF
.,TRBJ2-7,TRBV7-2,TRBD2,TGTGCCAGCAGCTTATTGAGCGGGAGAACGTCCGAGCAGTACTTC,CASSLLSGRTSEQYF
.,TRBJ2-1,TRBV20-1,.,TGCAGTGCTAGTCAGGGTGCGGACAATGAGCAGTTCTTC,CSASQGADNEQFF
.,TRBJ1-2,TRBV5-4,.,TGTGCCAGCAGCTTGCCCCAGGAACCCTACACCTTC,CASSLPQEPYTF
few,TRBJ2-2,TRBV25-1,TRBD2,TGTGCCAGCAGTCCTCTTCCCGGGACTAGCGGGCGGACCGGGGAGCTGTTTTTT,CASSPLPGTSGRTGELFF
.,TRBJ2-5,TRBV7-2,TRBD2,TGTGCCAGCAGCTCATTAGCCGGGGGGGAGTACTTC,CASSSLAGGEYF
.,TRBJ1-1,TRBV5-1,.,TGCGCCAGCAGCTTGGACCCACGGGGGAACACTGAAGCTTTCTTT,CASSLDPRGNTEAFF
.,TRBJ1-2,TRBV12-3/TRBV12-4,.,TGTGCCAGCAGTTTTCGAGAGACATATGGCTACACCTTC,CASSFRETYGYTF
.,TRBJ1-4,TRBV5-1,.,TGCGCCAGCAGCCTCACACGGGGGGATGAAAAACTGTTTTTT,CASSLTRGDEKLFF
few,TRBJ1-4,TRBV30,TRBD1,TGTGCCTGGAGTGTTCTACCCCTGCCCCAGGGGGAACTGTTTTTT,CAWSVLPLPQGELFF
once,TRBJ2-4,TRBV18,TRBD2,TGTGCCAGCTTTCCGGACCGGGGGGACAAAAACATTCAGTACTTC,CASFPDRGDKNIQYF
.,TRBJ2-1,TRBV9,TRBD2,TGTGCCAGCAGCGCCCAACTAGCGCCAAAGTTAAATGAGCAGTTCTTC,CASSAQLAPKLNEQFF
.,TRBJ1-1,TRBV5-3,.,TGTGCCAGTGGGGTGAGAGAGGGGAACACTGAAGCTTTCTTT,CASGVREGNTEAFF
.,TRBJ1-3,TRBV29-1,.,TGCAGCGTTCAGGGCGGACGCTCTGGAAACACCATATATTTT,CSVQGGRSGNTIYF
.,TRBJ2-1,TRBV7-9,.,TGTGCCAGCAGCTTGGATCTAGAGGATGAGCAGTTCTTC,CASSLDLEDEQFF
.,TRBJ2-5,TRBV13,TRBD2,TGTGCCAGCAGCACCTGGACTAGCGATCAAGAGACCCAGTACTTC,CASSTWTSDQETQYF
.,TRBJ2-7,TRBV7-2,TRBD1,TGTGCCAGCAGATTCGACAGGGGACACGAGCAGTACTTC,CASRFDRGHEQYF
.,TRBJ2-2,TRBV3-1/TRBV3-2,.,TGTGCCAGCAGCCAAGTGGCAGGGCGCACCGGGGAGCTGTTTTTT,CASSQVAGRTGELFF
.,TRBJ1-5,TRBV6-6,.,TGTGCCAGCAGCGGATCAGGGGCGGGCAATCAGCCCCAGCATTTT,CASSGSGAGNQPQHF
.,TRBJ1-1,TRBV19,.,TGTGCCAGTAGTGATTGGAGGACTGGCATGAACACTGAAGCTTTCTTT,CASSDWRTGMNTEAFF
.,TRBJ2-1,TRBV4-1,TRBD2,TGCGCCAGCAGCCCCCGGACTAGCGGGGGGGCGGGACTCCGAGATGAGCAGTTCTTC,CASSPRTSGGAGLRDEQFF
.,TRBJ2-1,TRBV12-3/TRBV12-4,TRBD2,TGTGCCAGCAGTCAACTAGCGGGAGCTGAGCAGTTCTTC,CASSQLAGAEQFF
.,TRBJ1-3,TRBV14,TRBD1,TGTGCCAGCAGCCAAGTAATGCAGGGGGCATTATATTTT,CASSQVMQGALYF
.,TRBJ2-7,TRBV19,TRBD1,TGTGCCAGTAGCAAAGACAGGGCCTACGAGCAGTACTTC,CASSKDRAYEQYF
once,TRBJ1-4,TRBV7-9,TRBD1,TGTGCCAGCACCCCTTCTGGGACAGGGGGTGAAAAACTGTTTTTT,CASTPSGTGGEKLFF
.,TRBJ1-4,TRBV19,TRBD1,TGTGCCACAACGGGTGCCAGGGGGTCCGGTAATGAAAAACTGTTTTTT,CATTGARGSGNEKLFF
.,TRBJ1-2,TRBV24-1,.,TGTGCCACCAGTGACAGTAGCTTCGGCTACACCTTC,CATSDSSFGYTF
.,TRBJ1-2,TRBV18,.,TGTGCCAGCTCACCACAGGAGGTGGTGGGAGCTAACTATGGCTACACCTTC,CASSPQEVVGANYGYTF
.,TRBJ1-5,TRBV5-5,.,TGTGCCAGCAGCTCCTCAGGGGCAAGTCAGCCCCAGCATTTT,CASSSSGASQPQHF
.,TRBJ1-2,TRBV18,.,TGTGCCAGCTCACCCACCGGGGTGAATGGCTACACCTTC,CASSPTGVNGYTF
.,TRBJ2-5,TRBV6-1,TRBD2,TGTGCCAGCAGTGAAGGCAGGACTAGCGGGGGGTACCAAGAGACCCAGTACTTC,CASSEGRTSGGYQETQYF
.,TRBJ2-2,TRBV19,TRBD1,TGTGCCAGTAGTATAGGACAGGGGAACACCGGGGAGCTGTTTTTT,CASSIGQGNTGELFF
.,TRBJ2-7,TRBV19,TRBD1,TGTGCCAGTAGTATAGCGGGACAGGGAAGCTACGAGCAGTACTTC,CASSIAGQGSYEQYF
once,TRBJ2-1,TRBV2,TRBD2,TGTGCCAGCAGTGAATCACTAGCGGGAGAAGAGCAGTTCTTC,CASSESLAGEEQFF
.,TRBJ2-1,TRBV30,TRBD2,TGTGCCTGGAGCGTAGCGGGTGGCTACAATGAGCAGTTCTTC,CAWSVAGGYNEQFF
.,TRBJ1-2,TRBV11-3,.,TGTGCCAGCAGCTTAGACGCACAGGGCGCTGATGGCTACACCTTC,CASSLDAQGADGYTF
.,TRBJ2-7,TRBV7-6,.,TGTGCCAGCGGCACCCCCTACGAGCAGTACTTC,CASGTPYEQYF
.,TRBJ2-5,TRBV6-2/TRBV6-3,.,TGTGCCAGCAGTTACGACAGGAACCGGGAGACCCAGTACTTC,CASSYDRNRETQYF
.,TRBJ2-7,TRBV5-6,TRBD2,TGTGCCAGCAGCTTTGGACCTAGCGGGGTTTACGAGCAGTACTTC,CASSFGPSGVYEQYF
.,TRBJ2-1,TRBV5-1,.,TGCGCCAGCAGCCCCCTTAGTGGGGCCCGCAATGAGCAGTTCTTC,CASSPLSGARNEQFF